Presented here are 5 T cell receptor beta chains from one specimen sequenced in a study of T cell responses to AZD1222 COVID-19 vaccine. Profiling relied on immunoSEQ multiplex PCR, and the TCRdb table lists in-frame clones only, not all of them. The sample comprises 130,000 or so clones, 65% to 90% of which are singletons, and 20% to 25% rests with the top ten. Specimen: peripheral blood, collected on day 0 of AZD1222 vaccination. These receptors came from an adult in good health.

In its sample, this clone was seen once. This chain uses TRBV6-5 with TRBJ1-1; TRBD1 aligns across 7 bases. CDR3 size: 13 residues. Germline V gene lookup returns CDR1 MNHEY and CDR2 SVGAGI. Trimming took 5 bases from V and 5 from J; bases not matched to a gene: 5. CDR3 protein: CASSTGDGTEAFF. CDR3 coding DNA: TGTGCCAGCAGTACAGGGGATGGGACTGAAGCTTTCTTT.

The chain employs TRBV28 and TRBJ1-5, with TRBD1 as a possible D gene (5 bases). V lost 2 bases and J lost 5, with 13 bases in between. The germline CDR1 and CDR2 sequences are MDHEN and SYDVKM. This CDR3 has 15 residues. The CDR3 loop is CASSLGARLHQPQHF. The DNA for the CDR3 is TGTGCCAGCAGTTTAGGGGCCAGGCTACATCAGCCCCAGCATTTT.

CDR3 protein: CATTKYRESNQPQHF. In nucleotides, the CDR3 is TGTGCCACCACGAAGTACAGGGAAAGCAATCAGCCCCAGCATTTT. The J gene is TRBJ1-5, the V gene TRBV27; maybe TRBD1 (6 bases). Germline-derived CDR1 and CDR2 are MNHEY and SMNVEV (reference sequence). The CDR3 is 15 amino acids. Deletions cut 10 bases from V and 1 base from J, with 17 bases between.

This chain connects TRBV6-5 to TRBJ2-7; tentatively, D is TRBD1 or TRBD2 (5 bases each). This CDR3 comprises 13 residues. Germline CDR1 is MNHEY and CDR2 is SVGAGI. Trimming removed 5 bases at V and 5 bases at J, with 13 bases between. The DNA for the CDR3 is TGTGCCAGCAGTCGGGACGCTTTAGACGAGCAGTACTTC. Protein sequence: CASSRDALDEQYF.

The genes are TRBV9 and TRBJ2-3, with no clear D. Between the trimmed V and J ends, which lost 0 bases and 6 bases, there was a span of 2 bases. Germline-derived CDR1 and CDR2 are SGDLS and YYNGEE. The CDR3 extends over 11 amino acids. CDR3 DNA sequence: TGTGCCAGCAGCGTAGAGGATACGCAGTATTTT. Encoded protein: CASSVEDTQYF.